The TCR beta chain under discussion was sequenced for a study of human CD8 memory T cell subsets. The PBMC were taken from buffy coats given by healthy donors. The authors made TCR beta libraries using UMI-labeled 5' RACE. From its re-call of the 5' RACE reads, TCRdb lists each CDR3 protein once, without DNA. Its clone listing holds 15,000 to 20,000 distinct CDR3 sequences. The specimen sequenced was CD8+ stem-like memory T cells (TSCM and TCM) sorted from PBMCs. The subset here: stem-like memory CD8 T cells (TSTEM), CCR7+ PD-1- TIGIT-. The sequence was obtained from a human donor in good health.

CDR3 region: CASSSAGQGAYEQYF. This chain joins TRBV13 and TRBJ2-7; the D gene TCRdb calls, TRBD1, cannot be checked with no DNA. The CDR3 is 15 amino acids. The germline V gene encodes CDR1 PRHDT and CDR2 FYEKMQ (reference sequence). Full variable domain (outside the CDR3, taken from reference TRBV13 and TRBJ2-7): AAGVIQSPRHLIKEKRETATLKCYPIPRHDTVYWYQQGPGQDPQFLISFYEKMQSDKGSIPDRFSAQQFSDYHSELNMSSLELGDSALYFCASSSAGQGAYEQYFGPGTRLTVT.